The TCR beta chain described here comes from a study of Graves' ophthalmopathy and Graves' hyperthyroidism. RNA transcripts were the template, and TCR beta CDR3 regions were amplified from them. Second-round multiplex PCR followed a first-round RT-PCR using HTBI primers. TCRdb analysed the multiplex PCR reads with MiXCR anew, one entry per CDR3 protein. This table has about 480,000 distinct CDR3 sequences, over 13% appearing once. In the case of this clonotype: Its antigen is unknown.

CDR1 GTSNPN and CDR2 SVGIG come from the germline V gene (reference sequence). V was cut by 4 bases and J by 0 bases, with 14 bases left in between. The CDR3 length is 15 residues. Study-wide results and caveats: The model predicted ophthalmopathy progression with roughly 71% sensitivity and around 74% specificity. The majority of expanded thyroid clonotypes above 0.001 frequency also occurred in blood.

Active ophthalmopathy (CAS at least 3, NOSPECS at least 4), lasting under 3 months. The clonotype comes from a young woman with Graves' ophthalmopathy. Source material: blood. The chain links TRBV30 to TRBJ2-3; D ambiguous. For the CDR3, the DNA is TGTGCCTGGATCGATCTTCGAAGGAGCACAGATACGCAGTATTTT. Its translation: CAWIDLRRSTDTQYF. Full variable domain (missing parts from reference TRBV30 and TRBJ2-3): SQTIHQWPATLVQPVGSPLSLECTVEGTSNPNLYWYRQAAGRGLQLLFYSVGIGQISSEVPQNLSASRPQDRQFILSSKKLLLSDSGFYLCAWIDLRRSTDTQYFGPGTRLTVL.